The text below deals with one TCR beta chain. This clone appeared once. Its antigen is currently not known. It has no much larger one-base neighbor in the sample; base qualities were not kept. Including the terminal cysteine and phenylalanine, the CDR3 comprises 16 residues. Of the read, only the CDR3 DNA is kept; its 48 bases are in frame from base 1. CDR1 MDHEN and CDR2 SYDVKM are derived from the germline V gene. From V the trimming removes 4 bases and from J it removes 6 bases, while the gene matches leave 10 bases of the junction unaccounted for. The sample originates from a study of graft-versus-host responses after intestinal transplantation (dated by TCRdb to about 2021). In the study overall: Recipients received multivisceral, liver-intestinal, or isolated intestinal transplants. Donor T cell macrochimerism was defined as a peak of at least 4% donor T cells among recipient peripheral blood mononuclear cells. Every recipient was given anti-thymocyte globulin induction, followed by around three years of maintenance tacrolimus and steroids. Samples from three later patients were sequenced in-house on an Illumina MiSeq with MiXCR processing rather than by the commercial service. Alloreactive clones were identified by sequencing pre-transplant mixed lymphocyte reaction products and comparing them with unstimulated pre-transplant donor and recipient T cells. Bulk TCR-beta CDR3 sequencing was used to track graft-versus-host and host-versus-graft alloreactive T cell clones in the graft, circulation and bone marrow after intestinal transplantation. The cohort enrolled 20 to 30 intestinal transplant recipients, one of whom was a retransplant, and a few patients without pretransplant specimens were excluded. The investigation overall reported the following: Early after transplant, declines in HvG clones were associated with peak levels of circulating GvH clones. The conclusions were limited by the relatively low number and heterogeneity of the intestinal transplant patients. GvH clones were detected in recipient bone marrow, and some appeared earlier in ileal mucosa or blood, consistent with an intestinal mucosal origin. In the allografts of patients with donor T cell macrochimerism, GvH to HvG T cell clonal ratios were high.

Receptor libraries were prepared by the immunoSEQ multiplex PCR assay. For most patients, genomic DNA was isolated with the Qiagen DNeasy Blood and Tissue Kit and sent frozen to Adaptive Biotechnologies for TCR sequencing. For most patients, high-throughput TCR-beta CDR3 sequencing of genomic DNA was performed by Adaptive Biotechnologies. From the authors' description of their analysis: TCR sequencing data for approximately 17 patients were retrieved from Adaptive's ImmunoSEQ software; three other patients were processed with MiXCR and VDJtools. To correct CD4 versus CD8 sorting errors, any sequence found in both subsets at a frequency ratio below 5:1 was removed. CDR3 nucleotide sequences shared between donor and recipient were removed because the origin of such sequences could not be assigned. Alloreactive clones required at least 2-fold expansion over unstimulated cells and minimum CFSE-low frequency of 0.002% (template counts) or 0.001% (read counts). A clone was considered mappable if detected in the sequenced pre-transplant spleen, lymph node, or MLR CFSE-low populations of the donor or recipient. Cumulative frequency of alloreactive clones was calculated as a percentage of all sequences weighted by copy number. TCRdb holds this immuneACCESS table with in-frame rearrangements only. Some clones are missing; in checked studies, unresolved V genes explain under half, and the rest has no known cause. V and J calls plus clone size are reproduced from that table; the DNA served to infer D and trimming. The sample has 70,000 or so clones on record, 84% of them singletons. Of the sample, 0.39% falls within the top ten clones.

Read against the paper, the sample's time point label means: cells obtained before transplantation from donor or recipient. CD3+CD4+ and CD3+CD8+ populations were FACS-sorted from unstimulated pre-transplant donor and recipient cells taken from spleen or lymph nodes. Sequenced material: unstimulated CD4+ T cells sorted from spleen or lymph node cells, taken before transplant. The V and J segments used are TRBV28 and TRBJ2-1, with TRBD1 matching 9 junction bases. This TCR came from a human donor who was the organ donor for an intestinal transplant. The DNA sequence follows: TGTGCCAGCAGTTCTCGTCCCGGGACAGGGATCAATGAGCAGTTCTTC. This sequence encodes CASSSRPGTGINEQFF.